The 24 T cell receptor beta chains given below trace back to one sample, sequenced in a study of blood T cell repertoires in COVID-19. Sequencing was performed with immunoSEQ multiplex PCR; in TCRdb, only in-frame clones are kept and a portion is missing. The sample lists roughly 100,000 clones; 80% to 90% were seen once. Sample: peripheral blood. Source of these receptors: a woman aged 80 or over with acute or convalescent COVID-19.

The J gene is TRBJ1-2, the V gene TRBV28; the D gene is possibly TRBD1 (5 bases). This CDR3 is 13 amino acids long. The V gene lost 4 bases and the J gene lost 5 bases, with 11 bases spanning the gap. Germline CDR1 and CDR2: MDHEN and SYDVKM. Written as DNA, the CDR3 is TGTGCCAGCAGTTATGGGGGGGAGTATGGCTACACCTTC. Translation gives CASSYGGEYGYTF.

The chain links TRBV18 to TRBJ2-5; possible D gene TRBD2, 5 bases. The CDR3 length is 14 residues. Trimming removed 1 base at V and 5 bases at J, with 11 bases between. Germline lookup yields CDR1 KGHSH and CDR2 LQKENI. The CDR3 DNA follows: TGTGCCAGCTCACCACACGAGGGCTGGGAGACCCAGTACTTC. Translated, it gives CASSPHEGWETQYF. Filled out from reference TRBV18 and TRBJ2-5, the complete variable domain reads NAGVMQNPRHLVRRRGQEARLRCSPMKGHSHVYWYRQLPEEGLKFMVYLQKENIIDESGMPKERFSAEFPKEGPSILRIQQVVRGDSAAYFCASSPHEGWETQYFGPGTRLLVL.

CDR3 residues: CASSAGTENEKLFF. The CDR3 nucleotides read TGTGCCAGCTCGGCCGGGACAGAGAATGAAAAACTGTTTTTT. The chain joins TRBV2 to TRBJ1-4, with 7 bases matching TRBD1. Trimming removed 8 bases from V and 5 bases from J; junction bases left unmatched: 8. The germline gives CDR1 SNHLY, CDR2 FYNNEI. The CDR3 consists of 14 residues.

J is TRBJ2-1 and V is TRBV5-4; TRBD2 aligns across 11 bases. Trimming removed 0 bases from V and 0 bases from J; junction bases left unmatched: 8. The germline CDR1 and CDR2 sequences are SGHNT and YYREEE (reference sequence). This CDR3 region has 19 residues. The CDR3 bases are TGTGCCAGCAGCTTGGCCCTAGCGGGGGGCTACCCCTCCTACAATGAGCAGTTCTTC. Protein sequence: CASSLALAGGYPSYNEQFF.

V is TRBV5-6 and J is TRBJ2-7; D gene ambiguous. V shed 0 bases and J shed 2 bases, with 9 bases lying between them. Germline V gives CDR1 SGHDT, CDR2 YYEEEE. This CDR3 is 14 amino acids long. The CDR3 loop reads CASSLGQVTYEQYF. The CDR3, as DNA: TGTGCCAGCAGCTTGGGCCAGGTCACCTACGAGCAGTACTTC.

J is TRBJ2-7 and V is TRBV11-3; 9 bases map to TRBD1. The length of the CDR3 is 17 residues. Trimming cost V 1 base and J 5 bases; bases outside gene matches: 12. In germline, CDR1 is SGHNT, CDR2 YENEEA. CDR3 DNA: TGTGCCAGCAGCTTAGCTTCCCGGACAGGGGTTGTAGACGAGCAGTACTTC. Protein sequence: CASSLASRTGVVDEQYF.

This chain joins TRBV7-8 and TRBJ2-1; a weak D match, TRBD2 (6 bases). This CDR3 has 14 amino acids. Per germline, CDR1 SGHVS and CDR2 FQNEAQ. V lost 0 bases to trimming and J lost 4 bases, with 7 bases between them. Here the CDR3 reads CASSLAGGYNEQFF. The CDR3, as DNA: TGTGCCAGCAGCTTAGCGGGGGGATACAATGAGCAGTTCTTC.

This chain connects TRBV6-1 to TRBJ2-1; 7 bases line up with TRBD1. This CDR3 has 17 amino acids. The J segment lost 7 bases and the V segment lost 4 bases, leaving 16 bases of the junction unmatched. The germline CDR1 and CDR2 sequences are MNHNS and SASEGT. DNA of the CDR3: TGTGCCAGCAGTGTTTTGATTTCCCAGACAGGGAAAAATGAGCAGTTCTTC. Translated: CASSVLISQTGKNEQFF.

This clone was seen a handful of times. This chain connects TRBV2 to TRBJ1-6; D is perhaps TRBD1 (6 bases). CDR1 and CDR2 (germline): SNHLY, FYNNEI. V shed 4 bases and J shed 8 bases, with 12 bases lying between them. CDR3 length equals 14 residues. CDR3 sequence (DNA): TGTGCCAGCAGTGTACGGGGGGCTGATTCACCCCTCCACTTT. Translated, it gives CASSVRGADSPLHF.

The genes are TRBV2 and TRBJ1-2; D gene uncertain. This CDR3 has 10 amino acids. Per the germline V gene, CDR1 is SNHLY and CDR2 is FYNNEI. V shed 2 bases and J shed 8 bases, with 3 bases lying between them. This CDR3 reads CASSERGYTF. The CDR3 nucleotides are TGTGCCAGCAGTGAACGGGGCTACACCTTC.

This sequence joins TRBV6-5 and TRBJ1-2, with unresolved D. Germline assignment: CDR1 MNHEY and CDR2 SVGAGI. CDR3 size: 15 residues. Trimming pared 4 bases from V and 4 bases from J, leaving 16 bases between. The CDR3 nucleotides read TGTGCCAGCAGTTCCCATCCCTTTGGGCTCTATGGCTACACCTTC. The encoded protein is CASSSHPFGLYGYTF.

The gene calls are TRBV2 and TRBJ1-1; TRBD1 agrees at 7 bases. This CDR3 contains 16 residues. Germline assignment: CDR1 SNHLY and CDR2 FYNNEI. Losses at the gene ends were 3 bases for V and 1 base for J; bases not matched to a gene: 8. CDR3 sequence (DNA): TGTGCCAGCAGTGAGAGGGACAGTCGAGGGAACACTGAAGCTTTCTTT. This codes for CASSERDSRGNTEAFF.

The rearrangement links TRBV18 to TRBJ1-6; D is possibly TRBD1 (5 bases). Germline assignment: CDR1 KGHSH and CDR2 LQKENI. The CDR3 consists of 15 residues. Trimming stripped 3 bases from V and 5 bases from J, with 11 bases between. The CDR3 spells CASSPGIGDNSPLHF. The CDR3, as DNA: TGTGCCAGCTCACCCGGTATAGGGGATAATTCACCCCTCCACTTT.

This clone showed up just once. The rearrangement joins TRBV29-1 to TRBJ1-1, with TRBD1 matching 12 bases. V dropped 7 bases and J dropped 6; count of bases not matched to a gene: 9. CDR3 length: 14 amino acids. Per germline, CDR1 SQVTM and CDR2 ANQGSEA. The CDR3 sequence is CSGGTGGGESEAFF. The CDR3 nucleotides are TGCAGCGGCGGGACAGGGGGCGGTGAGTCTGAAGCTTTCTTT.

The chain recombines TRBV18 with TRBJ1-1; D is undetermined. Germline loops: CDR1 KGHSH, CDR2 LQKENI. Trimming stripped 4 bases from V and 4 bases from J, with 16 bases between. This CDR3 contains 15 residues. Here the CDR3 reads CASSLYNERTTEAFF. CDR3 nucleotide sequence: TGTGCCAGCTCACTTTACAACGAGCGGACCACTGAAGCTTTCTTT.

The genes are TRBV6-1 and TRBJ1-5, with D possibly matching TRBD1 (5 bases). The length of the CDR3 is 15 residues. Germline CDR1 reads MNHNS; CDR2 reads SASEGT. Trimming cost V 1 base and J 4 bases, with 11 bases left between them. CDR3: CASSEGRGWNQPQHF. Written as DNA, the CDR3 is TGTGCCAGCAGTGAAGGGAGGGGTTGGAATCAGCCCCAGCATTTT.

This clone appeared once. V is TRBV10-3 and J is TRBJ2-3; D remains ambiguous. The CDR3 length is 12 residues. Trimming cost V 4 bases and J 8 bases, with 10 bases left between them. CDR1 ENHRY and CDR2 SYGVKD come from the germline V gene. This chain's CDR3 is CAISAGRSTQYF. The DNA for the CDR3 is TGTGCCATCAGTGCTGGGCGTAGTACGCAGTATTTT.

The CDR3, as DNA: TGTGCCAGCAGCTTAGTTTCCCAGGGGGCGCCCCGGTATGGCTACACCTTC. This gives the protein CASSLVSQGAPRYGYTF. V is TRBV11-2 and J is TRBJ1-2; 8 nucleotides align to TRBD1. Germline CDR1 reads SGHAT; CDR2 reads FQNNGV. V was pared by 1 base and J by 5 bases, with 12 bases of the junction left unmatched. CDR3 size: 17 residues.

The CDR3 is CASHRHSPNVLTF. The CDR3 DNA reads TGTGCCAGCCACCGACATTCCCCTAACGTCCTGACTTTC. This chain joins TRBV6-5 and TRBJ2-6, with D unclear. The CDR3 has 13 residues. The germline V gene has CDR1 MNHEY and CDR2 SVGAGI. With 8 bases removed from V and 10 bases from J, the gap between germline ends came to 15 bases.

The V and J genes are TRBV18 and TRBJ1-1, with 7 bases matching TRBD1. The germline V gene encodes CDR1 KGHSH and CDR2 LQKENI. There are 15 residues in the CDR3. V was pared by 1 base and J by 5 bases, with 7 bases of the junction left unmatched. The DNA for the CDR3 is TGTGCCAGCTCACCACAGGGGGCGAGCGGTACTGAAGCTTTCTTT. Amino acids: CASSPQGASGTEAFF.

The CDR3 protein is CASSGRAGTGGTDTQYF. The CDR3 DNA follows: TGTGCCAGCAGCGGACGGGCAGGGACAGGGGGCACAGATACGCAGTATTTT. The rearrangement links TRBV5-4 to TRBJ2-3; 10 positions agree with TRBD1. The trim removed 4 bases at V and 1 base at J, leaving 9 bases unmatched. Germline V gene sequence: CDR1 SGHNT, CDR2 YYREEE (reference sequence). The CDR3 loop spans 17 amino acids.

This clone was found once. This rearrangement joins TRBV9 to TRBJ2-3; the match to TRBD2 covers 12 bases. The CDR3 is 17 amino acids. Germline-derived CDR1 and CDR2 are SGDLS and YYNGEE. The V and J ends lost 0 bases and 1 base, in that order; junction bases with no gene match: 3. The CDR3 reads CASSVEASGGGTDTQYF. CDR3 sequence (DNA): TGTGCCAGCAGCGTAGAGGCTAGCGGGGGGGGCACAGATACGCAGTATTTT.

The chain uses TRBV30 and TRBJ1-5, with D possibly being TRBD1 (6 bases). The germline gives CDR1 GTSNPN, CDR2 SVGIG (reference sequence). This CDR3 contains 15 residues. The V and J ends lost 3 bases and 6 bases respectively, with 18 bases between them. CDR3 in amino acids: CAWSRKGGQGQPQHF. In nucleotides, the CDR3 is TGTGCCTGGAGCCGAAAGGGGGGGCAGGGTCAGCCCCAGCATTTT.

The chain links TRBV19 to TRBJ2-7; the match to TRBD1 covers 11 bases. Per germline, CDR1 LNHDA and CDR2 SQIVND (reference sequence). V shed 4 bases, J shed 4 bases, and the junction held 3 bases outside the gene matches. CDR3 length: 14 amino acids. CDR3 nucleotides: TGTGCCAGTAGTACCGGGACAGGGGGGTACGAGCAGTACTTC. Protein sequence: CASSTGTGGYEQYF.